Below, 30 T cell receptor beta chains from the same sample are listed, as sequenced in a study of CD8 T cells in Susac syndrome. Reverse transcription of roughly 0.5 to 1 ug RNA was carried out with random hexamers. Each CDR3 protein gets one entry after TCRdb re-called the immunoSEQ multiplex PCR reads with MiXCR. The table includes over 200,000 distinct CDR3 sequences, about 95% detected once. The sample was CD4+ T cells from PBMCs. The origin of the receptors is a human donor with multiple sclerosis.

This chain links TRBV10-3 with TRBJ2-7; weak D call: TRBD1 (6 bases). The V end was cut by 8 bases, the J end by 5 bases, with 13 bases between. Germline V gives CDR1 ENHRY, CDR2 SYGVKD. The CDR3 has 12 amino acids. CDR3 sequence: CAIGGTGHEQYV. The CDR3 bases are TGTGCCATCGGGGGTACAGGGCACGAGCAGTACGTC.

V usage is TRBV20-1 and J usage is TRBJ2-5; weak D call: TRBD2 (6 bases). CDR1 is DFQATT, CDR2 SNEGSKA, per germline (reference sequence). The CDR3 covers 17 residues. V was clipped by 0 bases and J by 3 bases, with 20 bases between them. CDR3 in DNA: TGCAGTGCTAGAGAGAGATTGACCCGGACGGGGGAAGAGACCCAGTACTTC. This codes for CSARERLTRTGEETQYF.

J is TRBJ1-2 and V is TRBV15, with no clear D. With 1 base removed from V and 8 bases from J, the gap between germline ends came to 17 bases. Germline assignment: CDR1 LNHNV and CDR2 YYDKDF (reference sequence). There are 15 residues in the CDR3. The CDR3: CATSRVPIGDSGYTF. The CDR3 DNA reads as TGTGCCACCAGCAGAGTGCCCATCGGGGATAGCGGCTACACCTTC. The full variable domain, its missing parts supplied by reference TRBV15 and TRBJ1-2, is DAMVIQNPRYQVTQFGKPVTLSCSQTLNHNVMYWYQQKSSQAPKLLFHYYDKDFNNEADTPDNFQSRRPNTSFCFLDIRSPGLGDTAMYLCATSRVPIGDSGYTFGSGTRLTVV.

This clonotype was counted once. The chain carries TRBV5-4 and TRBJ2-7; 8 nucleotides agree with TRBD1. The ends lost 0 bases at V and 3 bases at J; junction bases unmatched: 2. Germline values: CDR1 SGHNT, CDR2 YYREEE (reference sequence). This CDR3 has 14 residues. In DNA form, the CDR3 reads TGTGCCAGCAGCTTGGACGGGACAGGCTACGAGCAGTACGTC. Amino acid sequence: CASSLDGTGYEQYV.

The chain uses TRBV30 and TRBJ2-7; D may be TRBD2 (5 bases). The CDR3 extends over 13 amino acids. V shed 7 bases and J shed 0 bases, with 13 bases lying between them. CDR1 and CDR2 from the germline V gene are GTSNPN and SVGIG (reference sequence). The chain's CDR3 is CASEKDFSYEQYF. The CDR3 DNA reads TGTGCCTCCGAAAAGGACTTCTCCTACGAGCAGTACTTC.

The count of this clonotype is one. This chain joins TRBV29-1 and TRBJ2-3; D assignment may be TRBD1 or TRBD2 (6 bases each). CDR1 SQVTM and CDR2 ANQGSEA come from the germline V gene. The V gene lost 6 bases and the J gene lost 6 bases, with 16 bases spanning the gap. The CDR3 contains 13 residues. The chain's CDR3 is CSVFIPGADTQYF. The CDR3 coding sequence is TGCAGCGTCTTCATTCCGGGGGCGGATACGCAGTATTTT.

The V call is TRBV29-1, the J call TRBJ2-1, with 12 bases that match TRBD2. The CDR3 has 14 amino acids. The germline V gene encodes CDR1 SQVTM and CDR2 ANQGSEA. V shed 5 bases and J 6 bases; nucleotides not matched to a gene: 5. Here the CDR3 reads CSVCLAGGPNEQFF. DNA of the CDR3: TGCAGCGTTTGTCTAGCGGGGGGGCCCAATGAGCAGTTCTTC.

The J gene is TRBJ1-2, the V gene TRBV3-1, with D perhaps matching TRBD1 (6 bases). Trimming stripped 3 bases from V and 9 bases from J, with 23 bases between. This CDR3 is 16 amino acids long. Germline V gene lookup returns CDR1 LGHDT and CDR2 YNNKEL (reference sequence). CDR3 DNA sequence: TGTGCCAGCAGCCATGCCTTGACGGACAGCGCAAACAGCTACACCTTC. Amino acid sequence: CASSHALTDSANSYTF.

The rearrangement joins TRBV29-1 to TRBJ2-1, with D perhaps matching TRBD1 (6 bases). The ends were cut back, 1 base at V and 3 bases at J, with 13 bases in the middle. This CDR3 has 15 amino acids. CDR1 and CDR2 (germline): SQVTM, ANQGSEA. CDR3 DNA: TGCAGCGTTGAAGGCTCCAGGGGTGGCTACAATGAGCAGTTCTTC. This translates into CSVEGSRGGYNEQFF.

This chain links TRBV6-2 or TRBV6-3 with TRBJ2-6, with D tentatively TRBD1 (6 bases). In germline, CDR1 is MNHEY, CDR2 SVGEGT. The CDR3 consists of 23 residues. The V end was cut by 2 bases, the J end by 0 bases, with 29 bases between. CDR3 loop: CASSYVVRGQPIHHSSGANVLTF. CDR3 sequence (DNA): TGTGCCAGCAGTTACGTTGTTAGAGGACAGCCTATCCATCACTCCTCTGGGGCCAACGTCCTGACTTTC.

This clonotype showed up just once. The chain is built from TRBV21-1 and TRBJ2-7; the table's D call, TRBD1, was not checked against the DNA. TRBV21-1 is shown as a pseudogene. This CDR3 region has 13 residues. This CDR3 reads CASSKVRGHEQYV. The DNA for the CDR3 is TGTGCCAGCAGCAAAGTCAGGGGCCACGAGCAGTACGTC.

The rearrangement links TRBV9 to TRBJ1-6; D unclear. V was shortened by 3 bases and J by 8 bases, with 15 bases between the two germline ends. The CDR3 has 15 residues. Germline loops: CDR1 SGDLS, CDR2 YYNGEE. CDR3 sequence (DNA): TGTGCCAGCAGCGCTGGGGTCTTCGTTCATTCACCCCTCCACTTT. It codes for CASSAGVFVHSPLHF.

The genes are TRBV29-1 and TRBJ2-1, with 8 positions matching TRBD1. Germline V CDR1 and CDR2: SQVTM, ANQGSEA. Losses at the gene ends were 7 bases for V and 8 bases for J; bases not matched to a gene: 10. The CDR3 is 13 residues long. The CDR3 DNA follows: TGCAGCGCCGGCTGGGACAGGTCCTATGAGCAGTTCTTC. This sequence encodes CSAGWDRSYEQFF.

V gene TRBV9 combines with J gene TRBJ1-1, with 9 bases that match TRBD1. This CDR3 has 12 amino acids. Germline V gene lookup returns CDR1 SGDLS and CDR2 YYNGEE. The J segment lost 5 bases and the V segment lost 9 bases, leaving 5 bases of the junction unmatched. CDR3 residues: CATLTGGTEAFF. The CDR3 DNA is TGTGCCACCCTGACAGGGGGAACTGAAGCTTTCTTT. The whole variable domain, filled in from reference TRBV9 and TRBJ1-1, reads DSGVTQTPKHLITATGQRVTLRCSPRSGDLSVYWYQQSLDQGLQFLIQYYNGEERAKGNILERFSAQQFPDLHSELNLSSLELGDSALYFCATLTGGTEAFFGQGTRLTVV.

The J gene is TRBJ1-4, the V gene TRBV30, with D tentatively TRBD1 (5 bases). The CDR3 has 14 amino acids. V was pared by 2 bases and J by 10 bases, with 17 bases between. Germline V CDR1 and CDR2: GTSNPN, SVGIG (reference sequence). The CDR3 nucleotides read TGTGCCTGGAGTCCGGAGGTAGATGGGGGAAAACTGTTTTTT. Residues: CAWSPEVDGGKLFF.

The chain links TRBV20-1 to TRBJ2-3, with 10 bases that match TRBD1. This CDR3 contains 15 residues. CDR1 DFQATT and CDR2 SNEGSKA come from the germline V gene (reference sequence). The V gene end was trimmed by 1 base and the J gene end by 4 bases; junction bases not matched to a gene: 5. The CDR3 DNA reads TGCAGTGCTAGAGGACAGGGGGCTAGCTCAGATACGCAGTATTTT. Amino acids: CSARGQGASSDTQYF.

This clonotype was recorded only once. The CDR3 sequence: CASSPTDTGELFF. The CDR3 DNA follows: TGTGCCAGCAGCCCGACGGACACCGGGGAGCTGTTTTTT. The chain has TRBV27 and TRBJ2-2; D unresolved. This CDR3 has 13 residues. Germline V CDR1 and CDR2: MNHEY, SMNVEV (reference sequence). The V end lost 6 bases, the J end lost 3 bases, and 8 bases lay between the germline ends.

The chain joins TRBV3-1 to TRBJ1-1; TRBD1 is a possible D gene (6 bases). The V and J ends lost 3 bases and 7 bases respectively, with 18 bases between them. CDR1 and CDR2 from the germline V gene are LGHDT and YNNKEL (reference sequence). This CDR3 comprises 15 residues. DNA for the CDR3: TGTGCCAGCAGCCACACTCAGGGGAGTAGGGTTGAAGCTTTCTTT. It specifies CASSHTQGSRVEAFF.

The count of this clonotype is one. The chain links TRBV15 to TRBJ1-2, with D uncertain. Trimming took 0 bases from V and 4 from J, leaving 9 bases between them. CDR1 and CDR2 (germline): LNHNV, YYDKDF (reference sequence). This CDR3 spans 14 amino acids. The CDR3 region is CATSRDRIAYGYTF. The CDR3 DNA reads as TGTGCCACCAGCAGAGATCGAATAGCCTATGGCTACACCTTC.

This clonotype was recorded a few times. This chain uses TRBV30 with TRBJ2-3, with a weak D call TRBD2 (5 bases). In germline, CDR1 is GTSNPN, CDR2 SVGIG (reference sequence). V dropped 4 bases and J dropped 2 bases, with 16 bases sitting between them. CDR3 length equals 15 residues. The CDR3 here is CAWTADWVYTDTQYF. In nucleotides, the CDR3 is TGTGCCTGGACCGCGGACTGGGTTTACACAGATACGCAGTATTTT.

This clonotype was detected only once. This chain joins TRBV12-3 or TRBV12-4 and TRBJ2-6; D may be TRBD1 (6 bases). CDR3 length equals 14 residues. V was clipped by 9 bases and J by 2 bases, with 11 bases between them. The CDR3 region is CASNKGAGANVLTF. CDR3 sequence (DNA): TGTGCCAGTAACAAGGGGGCTGGGGCCAACGTCCTGACTTTC.

V gene TRBV27 combines with J gene TRBJ2-1; 8 positions match TRBD2. Germline V gives CDR1 MNHEY, CDR2 SMNVEV (reference sequence). V was clipped by 3 bases and J by 8 bases; unmatched bases: 9. The CDR3 length is 15 residues. CDR3 region: CASSLGTSSKHEQFF. CDR3 in DNA: TGTGCCAGCAGTTTGGGGACTAGTTCGAAGCATGAGCAGTTCTTC.

J is TRBJ1-5 and V is TRBV7-9; 12 nucleotides line up with TRBD1. V trimming: 4 bases; J trimming: 0 bases; junction bases outside the gene matches: 7. Germline-derived CDR1 and CDR2 are SEHNR and FQNEAQ (reference sequence). The CDR3 spans 18 residues. The CDR3 DNA follows: TGTGCCAGCAGCTCCGCCGGGACAGGGGGCTATAGCAATCAGCCCCAGCATTTT. Translating it yields CASSSAGTGGYSNQPQHF.

The chain recombines TRBV19 with TRBJ1-5; D unresolved. This CDR3 is built from 15 residues. The V end lost 3 bases, the J end lost 1 base, and 10 bases lay between the germline ends. CDR1 is LNHDA and CDR2 is SQIVND in the germline V gene (reference sequence). The CDR3 coding sequence is TGTGCCAGTAGTATCCAACGCGAAAGCAATCAGCCCCAGCATTTT. Translating it yields CASSIQRESNQPQHF.

The chain has TRBV29-1 and TRBJ1-2, with 10 nucleotides matching TRBD1. Germline values: CDR1 SQVTM, CDR2 ANQGSEA. The ends lost 8 bases at V and 8 bases at J; junction bases unmatched: 17. The CDR3 contains 15 residues. The CDR3 coding sequence is TGCAGCTCCTCCGGGACAGGGGCGTCAGGAAGGGGCTACACCTTC. Its protein product is CSSSGTGASGRGYTF.

The J gene is TRBJ1-5, the V gene TRBV27; 8 positions agree with TRBD1. Germline V gene sequence: CDR1 MNHEY, CDR2 SMNVEV (reference sequence). This CDR3 has 14 residues. V trimming: 5 bases; J trimming: 6 bases; junction bases outside the gene matches: 6. This CDR3 is CASSPGQGSQPQHF. DNA of the CDR3: TGTGCCAGCAGTCCCGGACAGGGTAGTCAGCCCCAGCATTTT.

The chain uses TRBV29-1 and TRBJ1-2, with 9 bases that match TRBD1. CDR1 and CDR2 (germline): SQVTM, ANQGSEA. V dropped 0 bases and J dropped 5; count of bases not matched to a gene: 10. The CDR3 is 16 amino acids. For the CDR3, the DNA is TGCAGCGTTGAAGATGAGGGACAGGGAAGAGGGTATGGCTACACCTTC. As protein: CSVEDEGQGRGYGYTF.

This clonotype appeared a single time. This sequence joins TRBV30 and TRBJ1-1; D is uncertain. Germline lookup yields CDR1 GTSNPN and CDR2 SVGIG (reference sequence). V lost 8 bases and J lost 5, with 24 bases in between. There are 15 residues in the CDR3. The CDR3 region has the DNA TGTGCCACCCCCCCCGTGGAGGGCGGTGGGACTGAAGCTTTCTTT. Amino acid sequence: CATPPVEGGGTEAFF.

The V and J genes are TRBV5-1 and TRBJ1-2; D might be TRBD1 (5 bases). V lost 10 bases, J lost 4 bases, and 14 bases lay in between. CDR3 length: 12 amino acids. Per the germline V gene, CDR1 is SGHRS and CDR2 is YFSETQ. CDR3 region: CAAGDSSYGYTF. DNA for the CDR3: TGCGCCGCGGGGGACTCTAGCTATGGCTACACCTTC.

For the CDR3, the DNA is TGTGCCAGCAGTGTAGTAGGGGGTGTCAATGAGCAGTTCTTC. This encodes CASSVVGGVNEQFF. This chain connects TRBV2 to TRBJ2-1, with a tentative D call TRBD1 (6 bases). CDR3 length: 14 residues. V lost 4 bases, J lost 6 bases, and 13 bases lay in between. CDR1 SNHLY and CDR2 FYNNEI come from the germline V gene.